This TCR beta chain comes out of a study of T-cell memory formation after mild COVID-19. Study-wide findings and caveats: From day 15 to 85, contracting clones were balanced between CD4 and CD8, whereas later expanders leaned toward CD4+. The pre-infection memory compartment contained some responding clones, suggesting cross-reactive memory joined.

With regard to this clonotype: As yet, its antigen is unknown.

Germline V lookup: CDR1 SGHDT, CDR2 YYEEEE. V lost 4 bases to trimming and J lost 0 bases, with 17 bases between them. The CDR3 has 18 residues. Sample barcodes and UMIs were carried by the TCR alpha and TCR beta cDNA libraries that 5'RACE generated with constant-segment primers. TCRdb fed the 5' RACE reads into MiXCR, producing one record per CDR3 protein. Among approximately 350,000 distinct CDR3 sequences listed, approximately 29% were seen once. The sequencing input was PBMCs or a T cell subset sorted from them (not recorded which). This receptor was identified in an adult woman who had mild COVID-19 (a few samples of this study predate the infection). Cell type and time point are not known. The chain combines TRBV5-6 with TRBJ2-6; D may be TRBD2 (5 bases). CDR3 DNA sequence: TGTGCCAGCAGCCAGCGAGGAGCGGACTTCTCTGGGGCCAACGTCCTGACTTTC. Translating gives CASSQRGADFSGANVLTF.